Below, one TCR beta chain is given with its context. From germline, CDR1 is MRHNA and CDR2 SNTAGT. This CDR3 is 14 amino acids long. V dropped 10 bases and J dropped 3 bases, with 18 bases sitting between them. Having ophthalmopathy, the donors showed moderate-to-severe activity, CAS ≥3 and NOSPECS ≥4, with disease lasting under 3 months. These data are taken from a study of Graves' ophthalmopathy and Graves' hyperthyroidism. Amplification from RNA transcripts yielded the TCR beta CDR3 regions. Second-round multiplex PCR came after a first-round RT-PCR that employed HTBI primers. TCRdb re-derived calls from the multiplex PCR reads in MiXCR, one entry per CDR3 protein. The repertoire holds 170,000 or so distinct CDR3 sequences, with less than 45% as singletons.

The chain has TRBV6-4 and TRBJ1-2; D not resolved. The clonotype comes from a woman aged 40-49 years with Graves' ophthalmopathy. The source material was peripheral blood. The CDR3 region has the DNA TGTGCCATCTCTCGGGGAGGGCCTTACTATGGCTACACCTTC. This sequence encodes CAISRGGPYYGYTF.